This TCR beta chain was retrieved from a study of blood T cells in healthy people across ages. For the second PCR, which ran for roughly 6 to 12 cycles, a sample-barcoded 5' primer and a J-beta primer mix were used. Every sample gave at least 2.5 million paired-end reads containing CDR3. TCRdb reprocessed the 5' RACE reads with MiXCR, giving one entry per CDR3 protein. The sample includes fewer than 2,000,000 distinct CDR3 sequences, around 35% of them seen just once. Healthy Caucasian individuals from Russia aged roughly 6 to 90 served as donors. To note about this clonotype: Its specificity is not known.

Study-level findings and limits: While age rose, TCR beta diversity per million T cells dropped in a roughly linear way. Naive and antigen-experienced cells were not separated, limiting conclusive comparison.

This CDR3 is 12 amino acids long. Trimming pared 10 bases from V and 5 bases from J, leaving 14 bases between. The specimen sequenced was blood. V and J are TRBV12-3 or TRBV12-4 and TRBJ2-5, with TRBD1 as a possible D gene (5 bases). This receptor was identified in a woman aged 25 to 39 in good health. The CDR3 region has the DNA TGTGCCACCCAGGTGGGGCTGGAGACCCAGTACTTC. It encodes CATQVGLETQYF.